This TCR beta chain was sequenced for a study of cytomegalovirus exposure and HLA in healthy donors. Amplification used 60 Vbeta primers and 13 Jbeta primers. The table came from immunoSEQ multiplex PCR; TCRdb's copy has only in-frame clones and leaves some out. The table shows around 90,000 clones, with roughly 86% occurring only once. The CDR3 extends over 14 amino acids. The J segment lost 7 bases and the V segment lost 5 bases, leaving 8 bases of the junction unmatched. CDR1 is MNHEY, CDR2 SVGAGI, per germline. The sequenced sample consisted of PBMCs. The sequence was collected from a human donor in good health. The rearrangement links TRBV6-5 to TRBJ1-5, with TRBD1 identical over 7 bases. CDR3 amino acids: CASSPRQGGQPQHF. The CDR3, as DNA: TGTGCCAGCAGTCCCCGACAGGGCGGGCAGCCCCAGCATTTT.